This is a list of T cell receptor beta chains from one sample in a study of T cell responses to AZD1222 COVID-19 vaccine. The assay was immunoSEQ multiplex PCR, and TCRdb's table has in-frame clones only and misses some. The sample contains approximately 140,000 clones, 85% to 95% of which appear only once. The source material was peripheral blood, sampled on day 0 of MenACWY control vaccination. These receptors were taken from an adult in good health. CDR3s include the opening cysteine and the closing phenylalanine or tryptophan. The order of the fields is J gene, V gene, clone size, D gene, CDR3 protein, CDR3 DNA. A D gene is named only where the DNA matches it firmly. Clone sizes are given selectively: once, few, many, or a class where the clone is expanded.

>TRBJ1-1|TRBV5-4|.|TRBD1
CASSPGTGVNTEAFF
TGTGCCAGCAGCCCCGGGACAGGGGTGAACACTGAAGCTTTCTTT
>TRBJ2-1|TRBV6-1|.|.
CASSGEGPFSAYNEQFF
TGTGCCAGCAGTGGCGAGGGACCTTTCTCCGCCTACAATGAGCAGTTCTTC
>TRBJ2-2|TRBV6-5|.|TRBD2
CASRRAGTGELFF
TGTGCCAGCAGGCGAGCGGGGACCGGGGAGCTGTTTTTT
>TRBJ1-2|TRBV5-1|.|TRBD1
CASSPGQGLGYTF
TGCGCCAGCAGCCCAGGACAGGGGCTTGGCTACACCTTC
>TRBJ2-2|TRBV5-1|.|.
CASMKGGDHTGELFF
TGCGCCAGCATGAAAGGGGGGGATCACACCGGGGAGCTGTTTTTT
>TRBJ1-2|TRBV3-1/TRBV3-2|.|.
CASSQNLGLYGYTF
TGTGCCAGCAGCCAAAATCTGGGTCTCTATGGCTACACCTTC
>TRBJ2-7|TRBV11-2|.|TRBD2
CASSLSVSGGRISYEQYF
TGTGCCAGCAGCTTATCGGTTTCGGGGGGACGAATCTCATACGAGCAGTACTTC
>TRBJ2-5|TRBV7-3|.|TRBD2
CASSRREGETQYF
TGTGCCAGCAGCCGGAGGGAGGGTGAGACCCAGTACTTC
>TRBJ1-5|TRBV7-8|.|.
CASSKEVRDSNQPQHF
TGTGCCAGCAGCAAAGAGGTCCGGGACAGCAATCAGCCCCAGCATTTT
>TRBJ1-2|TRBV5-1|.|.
CASSLASTYGYTF
TGCGCCAGCAGCTTGGCCAGTACTTATGGCTACACCTTC
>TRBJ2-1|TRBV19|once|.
CASSIAPSGFNNEQFF
TGTGCCAGTAGTATAGCCCCCAGCGGCTTTAACAATGAGCAGTTCTTC
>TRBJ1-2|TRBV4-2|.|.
CASSQDSGALWGYTF
TGTGCCAGCAGCCAAGATTCAGGGGCGCTCTGGGGCTACACCTTC
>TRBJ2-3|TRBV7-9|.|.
CASSFNRQGLGTDTQYF
TGTGCCAGCAGCTTCAATAGGCAGGGTCTAGGCACAGATACGCAGTATTTT
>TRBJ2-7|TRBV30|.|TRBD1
CAWRPGTGVYEQYF
TGTGCCTGGAGGCCCGGGACAGGGGTCTACGAGCAGTACTTC
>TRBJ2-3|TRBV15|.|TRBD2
CATSRSGGGDTQYF
TGTGCCACCAGCAGGAGCGGGGGGGGAGATACGCAGTATTTT
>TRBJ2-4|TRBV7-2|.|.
CASSLYRLADIQYF
TGTGCCAGCAGCTTATATCGGCTCGCGGACATTCAGTACTTC
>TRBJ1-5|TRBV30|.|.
CAWSADSNQPQHF
TGTGCCTGGAGTGCAGACAGCAATCAGCCCCAGCATTTT
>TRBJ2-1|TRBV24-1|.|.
CATSVGGESYNEQFF
TGTGCCACCAGTGTAGGGGGTGAGTCCTACAATGAGCAGTTCTTC
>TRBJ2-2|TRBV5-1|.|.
CASSPLSGGANTGELFF
TGCGCCAGCAGCCCATTATCGGGGGGCGCGAACACCGGGGAGCTGTTTTTT
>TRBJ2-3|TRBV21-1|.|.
CASSRAGTYSTDTQYF
TGTGCCAGCAGCAGGGCCGGGACGTATAGCACAGATACGCAGTATTTT
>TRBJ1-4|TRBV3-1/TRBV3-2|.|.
CASSQRGTEKLFF
TGTGCCAGCAGCCAACGGGGAACTGAAAAACTGTTTTTT
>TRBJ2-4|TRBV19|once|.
CASSPGGRDIQYF
TGTGCCAGTAGTCCCGGGGGGCGGGACATTCAGTACTTC
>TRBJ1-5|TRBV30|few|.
CAWSSQGLEPQHF
TGTGCCTGGAGCTCCCAGGGGTTGGAACCCCAGCATTTT
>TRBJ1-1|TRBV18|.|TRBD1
CASSPQRTGVHEAFF
TGTGCCAGCTCACCCCAGAGGACAGGGGTACATGAAGCTTTCTTT